Included here is one T cell receptor beta chain sequence, with context. Its specificity is not known. The data derive from a study of shared clonotypes between healthy human individuals. General study findings and limits: Non-shared clonotypes showed lower generation probabilities than clonotypes common to all four donors.

Using immunoSEQ multiplex PCR, the repertoire was profiled, and TCRdb retains in-frame clones only, with some absent. The table shows more than 500,000 clones, with 95% to 97% occurring only once. CDR1 and CDR2 (germline): WSHSY, SAAADI. The CDR3 is made up of 13 amino acids. The V end was cut by 6 bases, the J end by 6 bases, with 14 bases between. The rearrangement uses TRBV10-2 and TRBJ1-2; no definite D call. The sample was naive CD4+ T cells sorted from blood. Subset here: CD45RA+ positively selected. This sequence was found in a woman younger than 45 in good health. CDR3 sequence (DNA): TGCGCCAGCAGGACCGAACTAGGGCATGGCTACACCTTC. It encodes CASRTELGHGYTF.